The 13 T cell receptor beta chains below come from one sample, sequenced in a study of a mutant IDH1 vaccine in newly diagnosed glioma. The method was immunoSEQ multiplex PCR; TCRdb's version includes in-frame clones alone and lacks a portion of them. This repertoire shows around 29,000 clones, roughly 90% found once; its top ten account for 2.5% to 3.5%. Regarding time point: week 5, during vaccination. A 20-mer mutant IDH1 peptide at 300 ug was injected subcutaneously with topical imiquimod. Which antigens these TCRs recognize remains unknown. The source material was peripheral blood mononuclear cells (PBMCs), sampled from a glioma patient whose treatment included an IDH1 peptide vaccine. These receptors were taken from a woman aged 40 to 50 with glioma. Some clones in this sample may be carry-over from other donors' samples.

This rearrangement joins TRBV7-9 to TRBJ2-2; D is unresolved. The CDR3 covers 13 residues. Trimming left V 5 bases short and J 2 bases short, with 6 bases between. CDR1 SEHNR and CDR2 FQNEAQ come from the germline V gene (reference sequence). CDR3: CASSPTNTGELFF. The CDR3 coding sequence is TGTGCCAGCAGCCCGACAAACACCGGGGAGCTGTTTTTT.

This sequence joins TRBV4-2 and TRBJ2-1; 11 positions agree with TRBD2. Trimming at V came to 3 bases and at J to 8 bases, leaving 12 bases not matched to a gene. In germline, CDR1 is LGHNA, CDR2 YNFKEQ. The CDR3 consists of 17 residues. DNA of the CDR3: TGTGCCAGCAGCCATCCCTTAGCGGGGGGGTTAAGTGATGAGCAGTTCTTC. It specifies CASSHPLAGGLSDEQFF.

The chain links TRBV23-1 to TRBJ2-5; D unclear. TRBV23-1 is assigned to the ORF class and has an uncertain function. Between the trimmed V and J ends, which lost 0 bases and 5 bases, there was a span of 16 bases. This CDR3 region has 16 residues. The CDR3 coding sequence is TGCGCCAGCAGTCAATCCCTCGTCCGGGTGGCGGAGACCCAGTACTTC. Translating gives CASSQSLVRVAETQYF.

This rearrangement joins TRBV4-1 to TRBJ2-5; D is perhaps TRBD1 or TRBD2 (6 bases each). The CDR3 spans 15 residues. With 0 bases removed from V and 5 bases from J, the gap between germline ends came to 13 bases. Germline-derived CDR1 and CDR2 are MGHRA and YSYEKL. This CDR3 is CASSQDPGAWETQYF. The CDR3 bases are TGCGCCAGCAGCCAAGATCCGGGGGCGTGGGAGACCCAGTACTTC.

The CDR3 reads CASSLFNTEAFF. CDR3 coding DNA: TGTGCCAGCAGCCTCTTTAACACTGAAGCTTTCTTT. The J gene is TRBJ1-1, the V gene TRBV11-2, with no clear D. This CDR3 contains 12 residues. Trimming removed 5 bases at V and 2 bases at J, with 6 bases between. CDR1 is SGHAT, CDR2 FQNNGV, per germline.

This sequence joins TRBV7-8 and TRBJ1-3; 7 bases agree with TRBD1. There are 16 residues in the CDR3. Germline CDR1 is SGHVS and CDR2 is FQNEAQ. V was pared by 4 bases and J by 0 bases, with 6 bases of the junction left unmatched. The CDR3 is CASSSREGASGNTIYF. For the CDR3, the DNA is TGTGCCAGCAGCTCCAGGGAGGGGGCCTCTGGAAACACCATATATTTT.

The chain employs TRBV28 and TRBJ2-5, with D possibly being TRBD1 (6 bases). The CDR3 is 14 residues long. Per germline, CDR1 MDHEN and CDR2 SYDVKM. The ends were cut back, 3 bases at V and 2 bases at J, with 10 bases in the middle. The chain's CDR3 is CASSFDRRQETQYF. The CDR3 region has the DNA TGTGCCAGCAGTTTTGACAGGAGGCAAGAGACCCAGTACTTC. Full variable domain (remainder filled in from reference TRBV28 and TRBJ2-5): DVKVTQSSRYLVKRTGEKVFLECVQDMDHENMFWYRQDPGLGLRLIYFSYDVKMKEKGDIPEGYSVSREKKERFSLILESASTNQTSMYLCASSFDRRQETQYFGPGTRLLVL.

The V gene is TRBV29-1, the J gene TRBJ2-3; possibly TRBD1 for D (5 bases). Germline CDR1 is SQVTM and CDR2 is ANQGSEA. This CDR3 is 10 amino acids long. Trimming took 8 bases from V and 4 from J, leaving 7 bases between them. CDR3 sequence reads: CSTRADTQYF. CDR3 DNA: TGCAGCACCAGGGCAGATACGCAGTATTTT.

Here the CDR3 reads CASSSTLATNEQFF. The CDR3 nucleotides are TGTGCCAGCAGCTCCACGCTAGCAACCAATGAGCAGTTCTTC. The chain uses TRBV27 and TRBJ2-1; tentatively, D is TRBD2 (5 bases). With 6 bases removed from V and 6 bases from J, the gap between germline ends came to 15 bases. CDR1 and CDR2 from the germline V gene are MNHEY and SMNVEV (reference sequence). The CDR3 totals 14 residues.

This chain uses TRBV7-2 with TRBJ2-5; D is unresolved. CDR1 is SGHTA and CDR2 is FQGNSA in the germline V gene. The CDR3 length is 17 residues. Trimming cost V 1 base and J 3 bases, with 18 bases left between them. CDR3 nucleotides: TGTGCCAGCAGCTTAGGCCTCCGCCGGAGATGGGAAGAGACCCAGTACTTC. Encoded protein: CASSLGLRRRWEETQYF.

The CDR3 loop is CASSFLAGGPRENEQYF. In nucleotides, the CDR3 is TGTGCCAGCAGCTTTCTAGCGGGAGGGCCGAGAGAGAACGAGCAGTACTTC. The V call is TRBV7-9, the J call TRBJ2-7; TRBD2 agrees at 12 bases. Germline CDR1 and CDR2: SEHNR and FQNEAQ (reference sequence). The CDR3 consists of 17 residues. V shed 3 bases and J 5 bases; nucleotides not matched to a gene: 11.

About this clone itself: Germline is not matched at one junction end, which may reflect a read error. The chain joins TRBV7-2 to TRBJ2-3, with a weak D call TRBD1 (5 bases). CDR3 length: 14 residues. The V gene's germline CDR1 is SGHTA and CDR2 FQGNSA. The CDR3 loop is CASSSDISTDMQYF. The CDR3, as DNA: TGTGCCAGCAGTTCGGACATTAGCACAGATATGCAGTATTTT. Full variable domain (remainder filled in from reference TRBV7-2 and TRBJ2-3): GAGVSQSPSNKVTEKGKDVELRCDPISGHTALYWYRQSLGQGLEFLIYFQGNSAPDKSGLPSDRFSAERTGGSVSTLTIQRTQQEDSAVYLCASSSDISTDMQYFGPGTRLTVL.

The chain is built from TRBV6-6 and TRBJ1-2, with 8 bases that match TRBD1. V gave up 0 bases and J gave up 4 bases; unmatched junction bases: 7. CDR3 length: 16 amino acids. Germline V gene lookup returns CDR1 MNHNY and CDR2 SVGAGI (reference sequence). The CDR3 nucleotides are TGTGCCAGCAGTTACTCGGCAGGGGGCGCTAGCTATGGCTACACCTTC. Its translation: CASSYSAGGASYGYTF.